This TCR beta chain originates from a study of blood T cells in healthy people across ages. Study summary: Through template switching, about one barcoded beta molecule was captured per two T cells, as measured in model experiments.

In its sample, this clonotype was seen a few times. Donors gave about 9.3 milliliters of peripheral blood apiece. Combining a sample-barcoded 5' primer with a J-beta primer mix, a second PCR ran for 7 to 11 cycles. A template-switch adaptor with 12 random nucleotides tagged each cDNA molecule. TCRdb called the 5' RACE reads again in MiXCR, with one record for every CDR3 protein. The data contain roughly 1.5 million distinct CDR3 sequences, approximately 42% of them singletons. From germline, CDR1 is MNHEY and CDR2 SVGEGT. The CDR3 loop spans 16 amino acids. The germline V and J ends were trimmed by 2 bases and 2 bases, with 14 bases remaining between them.

The sequencing sample was made of blood. This sequence joins TRBV6-2 or TRBV6-3 and TRBJ2-3, with D tentatively TRBD2 (5 bases). The clonotype was recovered from a woman aged 18-29 years in good health. CDR3 amino acids: CASSYTAAENTDTQYF. Written as DNA, the CDR3 is TGTGCCAGCAGTTACACAGCAGCGGAAAACACAGATACGCAGTATTTT.